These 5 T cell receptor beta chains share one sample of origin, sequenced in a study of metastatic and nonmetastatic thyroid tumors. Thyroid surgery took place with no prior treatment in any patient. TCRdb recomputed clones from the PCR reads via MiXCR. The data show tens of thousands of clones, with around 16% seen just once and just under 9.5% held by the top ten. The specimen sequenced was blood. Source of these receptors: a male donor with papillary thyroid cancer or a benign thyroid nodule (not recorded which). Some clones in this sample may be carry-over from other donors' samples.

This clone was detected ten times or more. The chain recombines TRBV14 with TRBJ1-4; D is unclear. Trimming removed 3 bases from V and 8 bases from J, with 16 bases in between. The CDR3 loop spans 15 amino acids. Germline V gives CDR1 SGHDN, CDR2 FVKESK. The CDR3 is CASSQMWGRGEKLFF. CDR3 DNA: TGTGCCAGCAGCCAGATGTGGGGTAGAGGGGAAAAACTGTTTTTT.

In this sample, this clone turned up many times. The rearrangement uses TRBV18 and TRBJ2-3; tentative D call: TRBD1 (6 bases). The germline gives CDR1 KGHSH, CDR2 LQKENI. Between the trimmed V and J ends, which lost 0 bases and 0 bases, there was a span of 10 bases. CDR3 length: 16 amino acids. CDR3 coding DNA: TGTGCCAGCTCACCACCCTCAGGGGTCAGCACAGATACGCAGTATTTT. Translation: CASSPPSGVSTDTQYF.

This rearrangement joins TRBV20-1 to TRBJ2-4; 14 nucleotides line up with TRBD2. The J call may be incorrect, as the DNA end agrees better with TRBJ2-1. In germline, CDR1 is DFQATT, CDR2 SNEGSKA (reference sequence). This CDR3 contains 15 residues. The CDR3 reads CSANKGLAGVCEQFF. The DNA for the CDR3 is TGCAGTGCTAACAAGGGACTAGCGGGAGTCTGTGAGCAGTTCTTC.

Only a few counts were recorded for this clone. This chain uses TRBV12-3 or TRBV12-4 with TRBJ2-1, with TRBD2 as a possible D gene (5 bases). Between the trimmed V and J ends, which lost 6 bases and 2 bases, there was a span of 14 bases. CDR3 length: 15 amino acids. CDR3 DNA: TGTGCCAGCAGCCCAGCGGATGACCCCTACAATGAGCAGTTCTTC. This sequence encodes CASSPADDPYNEQFF.

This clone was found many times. The CDR3 spells CSASTSGRRNEQFF. DNA of the CDR3: TGCAGTGCTAGTACTAGCGGTCGACGGAATGAGCAGTTCTTC. This chain uses TRBV20-1 with TRBJ2-1; 8 positions match TRBD2. The CDR3 totals 14 residues. The J segment lost 7 bases and the V segment lost 3 bases, leaving 8 bases of the junction unmatched. Germline V lookup: CDR1 DFQATT, CDR2 SNEGSKA (reference sequence).